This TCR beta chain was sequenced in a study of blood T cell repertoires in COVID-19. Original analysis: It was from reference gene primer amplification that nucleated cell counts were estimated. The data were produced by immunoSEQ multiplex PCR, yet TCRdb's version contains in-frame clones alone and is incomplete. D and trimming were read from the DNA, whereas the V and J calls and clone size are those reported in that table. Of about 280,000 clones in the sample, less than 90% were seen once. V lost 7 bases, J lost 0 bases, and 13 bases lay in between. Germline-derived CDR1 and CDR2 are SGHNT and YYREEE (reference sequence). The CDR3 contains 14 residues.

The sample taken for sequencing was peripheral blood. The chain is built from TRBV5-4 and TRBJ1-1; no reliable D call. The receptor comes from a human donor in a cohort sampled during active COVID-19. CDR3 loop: CASWRVSMNTEAFF. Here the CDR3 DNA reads TGTGCCAGCTGGAGGGTATCCATGAACACTGAAGCTTTCTTT.